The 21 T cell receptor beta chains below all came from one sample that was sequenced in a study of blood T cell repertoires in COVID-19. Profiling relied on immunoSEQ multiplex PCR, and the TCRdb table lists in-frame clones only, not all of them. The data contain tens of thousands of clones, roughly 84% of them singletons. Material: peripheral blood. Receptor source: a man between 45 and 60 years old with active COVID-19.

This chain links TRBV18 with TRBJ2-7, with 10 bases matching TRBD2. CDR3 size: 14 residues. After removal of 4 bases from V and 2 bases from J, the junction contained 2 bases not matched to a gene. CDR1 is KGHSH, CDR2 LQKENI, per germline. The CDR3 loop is CASSLSGRAYEQYV. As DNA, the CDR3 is TGTGCCAGCTCACTCAGCGGGAGGGCCTACGAGCAGTACGTC.

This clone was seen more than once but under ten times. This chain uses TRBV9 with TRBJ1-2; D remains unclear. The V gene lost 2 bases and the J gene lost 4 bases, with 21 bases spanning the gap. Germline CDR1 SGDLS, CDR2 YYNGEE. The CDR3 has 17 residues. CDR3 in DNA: TGTGCCAGCAGCGTTGAGACATTCCCCTCTTCCCTCTATGGCTACACCTTC. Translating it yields CASSVETFPSSLYGYTF.

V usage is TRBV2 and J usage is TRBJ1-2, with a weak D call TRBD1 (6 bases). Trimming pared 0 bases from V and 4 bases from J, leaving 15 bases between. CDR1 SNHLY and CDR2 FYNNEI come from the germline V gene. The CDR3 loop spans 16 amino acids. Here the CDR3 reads CASSEASTGRVYGYTF. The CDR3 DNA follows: TGTGCCAGCAGTGAAGCGTCTACAGGGAGGGTCTATGGCTACACCTTC.

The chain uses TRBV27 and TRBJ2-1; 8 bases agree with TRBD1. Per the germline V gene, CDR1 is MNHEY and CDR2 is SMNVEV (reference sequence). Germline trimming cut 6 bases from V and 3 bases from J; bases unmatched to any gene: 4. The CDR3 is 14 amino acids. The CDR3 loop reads CASRPGTGYNEQFF. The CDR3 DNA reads TGTGCCAGCAGACCCGGGACAGGCTACAATGAGCAGTTCTTC.

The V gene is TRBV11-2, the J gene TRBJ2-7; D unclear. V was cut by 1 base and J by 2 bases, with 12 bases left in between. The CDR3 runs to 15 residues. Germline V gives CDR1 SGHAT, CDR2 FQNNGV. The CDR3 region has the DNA TGTGCCAGCAGCTTAGGCAGGCCTATTACCTACGAGCAGTACTTC. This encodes CASSLGRPITYEQYF.

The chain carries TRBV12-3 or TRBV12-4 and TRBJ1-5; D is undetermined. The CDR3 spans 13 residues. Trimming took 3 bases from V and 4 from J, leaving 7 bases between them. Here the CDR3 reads CASSLIENQPQHF. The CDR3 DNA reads TGTGCCAGCAGTTTGATAGAGAATCAGCCCCAGCATTTT.

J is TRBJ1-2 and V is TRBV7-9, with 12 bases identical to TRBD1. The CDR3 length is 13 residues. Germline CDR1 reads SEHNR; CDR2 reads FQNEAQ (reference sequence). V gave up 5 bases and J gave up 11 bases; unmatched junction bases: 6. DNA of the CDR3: TGTGCCAGCAGCCGGGGGACAGGGGGCCGATACACCTTC. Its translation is CASSRGTGGRYTF.

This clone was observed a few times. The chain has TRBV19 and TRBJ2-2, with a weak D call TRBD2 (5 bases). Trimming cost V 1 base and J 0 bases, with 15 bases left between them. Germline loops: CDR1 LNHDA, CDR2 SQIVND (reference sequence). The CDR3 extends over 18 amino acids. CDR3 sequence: CASSIGMGADPNTGELFF. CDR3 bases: TGTGCCAGTAGTATAGGAATGGGAGCAGATCCGAACACCGGGGAGCTGTTTTTT.

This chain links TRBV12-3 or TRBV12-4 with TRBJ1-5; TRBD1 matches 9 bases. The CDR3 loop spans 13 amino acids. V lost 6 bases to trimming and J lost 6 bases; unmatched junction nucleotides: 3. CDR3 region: CASRATGGQPQHF. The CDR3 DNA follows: TGTGCCAGCAGAGCGACAGGGGGTCAGCCCCAGCATTTT.

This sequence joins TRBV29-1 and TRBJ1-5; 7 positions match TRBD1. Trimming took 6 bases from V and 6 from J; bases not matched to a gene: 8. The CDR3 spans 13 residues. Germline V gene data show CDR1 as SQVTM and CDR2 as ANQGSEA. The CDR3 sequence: CSVTTGVGQPQHF. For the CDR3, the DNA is TGCAGCGTCACCACAGGGGTAGGTCAGCCCCAGCATTTT.

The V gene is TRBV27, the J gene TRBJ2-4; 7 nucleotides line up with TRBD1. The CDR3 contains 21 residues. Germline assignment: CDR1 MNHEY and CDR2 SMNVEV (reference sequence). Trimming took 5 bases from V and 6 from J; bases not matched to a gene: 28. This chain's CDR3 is CASSPTGLPGTVLGKGNIQYF. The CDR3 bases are TGTGCCAGCAGTCCAACGGGGCTTCCAGGGACAGTCCTGGGCAAAGGAAACATTCAGTACTTC.

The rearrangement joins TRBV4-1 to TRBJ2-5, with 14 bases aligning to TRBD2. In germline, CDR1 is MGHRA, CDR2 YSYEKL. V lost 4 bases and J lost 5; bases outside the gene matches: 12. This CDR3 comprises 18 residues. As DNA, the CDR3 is TGCGCCAGCAGCCCCGGAGGACTAGCGGGGGGACTCGGGGAGACCCAGTACTTC. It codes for CASSPGGLAGGLGETQYF.

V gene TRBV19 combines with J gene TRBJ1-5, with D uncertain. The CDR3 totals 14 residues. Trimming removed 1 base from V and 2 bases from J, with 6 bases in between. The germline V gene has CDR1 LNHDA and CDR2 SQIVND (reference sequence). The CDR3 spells CASSIVAGNQPQHF. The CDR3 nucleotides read TGTGCCAGTAGTATAGTCGCGGGCAATCAGCCCCAGCATTTT.

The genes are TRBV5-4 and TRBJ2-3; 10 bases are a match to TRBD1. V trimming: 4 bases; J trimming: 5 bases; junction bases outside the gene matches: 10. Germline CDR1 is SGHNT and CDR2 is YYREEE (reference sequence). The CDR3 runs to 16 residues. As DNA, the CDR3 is TGTGCCAGCAGCACCCGGACAGGGGGTGGGATAGATACGCAGTATTTT. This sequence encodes CASSTRTGGGIDTQYF.

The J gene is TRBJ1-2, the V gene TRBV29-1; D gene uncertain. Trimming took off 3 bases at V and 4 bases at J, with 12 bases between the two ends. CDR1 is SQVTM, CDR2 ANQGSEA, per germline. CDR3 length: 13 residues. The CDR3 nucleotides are TGCAGCGTTGATTACAGCCAAGGCTATGGCTACACCTTC. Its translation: CSVDYSQGYGYTF.

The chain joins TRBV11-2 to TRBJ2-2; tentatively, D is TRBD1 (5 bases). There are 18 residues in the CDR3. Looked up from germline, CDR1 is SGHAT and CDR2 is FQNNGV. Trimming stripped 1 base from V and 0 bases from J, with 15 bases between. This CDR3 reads CASSLVFGAFANTGELFF. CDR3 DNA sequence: TGTGCCAGCAGCTTAGTTTTTGGGGCCTTCGCGAACACCGGGGAGCTGTTTTTT.

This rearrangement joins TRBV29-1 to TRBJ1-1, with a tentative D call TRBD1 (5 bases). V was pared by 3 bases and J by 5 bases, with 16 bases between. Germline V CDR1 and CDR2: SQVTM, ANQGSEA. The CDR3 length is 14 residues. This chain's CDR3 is CSVDLIGGGTEAFF. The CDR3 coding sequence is TGCAGCGTTGACCTAATAGGCGGGGGGACTGAAGCTTTCTTT.

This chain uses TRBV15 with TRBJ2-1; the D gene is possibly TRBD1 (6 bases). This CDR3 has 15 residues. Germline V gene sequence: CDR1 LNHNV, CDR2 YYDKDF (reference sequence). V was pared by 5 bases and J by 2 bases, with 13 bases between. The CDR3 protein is CATSWTTGAYNEQFF. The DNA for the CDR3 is TGTGCCACCAGCTGGACGACAGGAGCCTACAATGAGCAGTTCTTC.

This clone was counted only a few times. Written as DNA, the CDR3 is TGTGCCAGCAGCGAGGGGGCGAACACTGAAGCTTTCTTT. Encoded protein: CASSEGANTEAFF. The chain uses TRBV9 and TRBJ1-1; 7 bases align to TRBD1. The germline V gene encodes CDR1 SGDLS and CDR2 YYNGEE. Losses at the gene ends were 3 bases for V and 1 base for J; bases not matched to a gene: 0. The CDR3 spans 13 residues.

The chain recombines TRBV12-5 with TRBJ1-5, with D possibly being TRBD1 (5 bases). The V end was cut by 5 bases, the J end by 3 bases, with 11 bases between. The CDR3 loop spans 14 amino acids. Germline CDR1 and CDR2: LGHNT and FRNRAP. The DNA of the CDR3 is TGTGCTAGTGGTGGGGGGGGGATCAATCAGCCCCAGCATTTT. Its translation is CASGGGGINQPQHF.

Written as DNA, the CDR3 is TGTGCCACCCGGGGCGGGACCGACTCCTACGAGCAGTACTTC. Its translation: CATRGGTDSYEQYF. J is TRBJ2-7 and V is TRBV6-6, with D possibly being TRBD2 (6 bases). The V gene lost 10 bases and the J gene lost 0 bases, with 16 bases spanning the gap. The CDR3 totals 14 residues. Germline lookup yields CDR1 MNHNY and CDR2 SVGAGI (reference sequence).